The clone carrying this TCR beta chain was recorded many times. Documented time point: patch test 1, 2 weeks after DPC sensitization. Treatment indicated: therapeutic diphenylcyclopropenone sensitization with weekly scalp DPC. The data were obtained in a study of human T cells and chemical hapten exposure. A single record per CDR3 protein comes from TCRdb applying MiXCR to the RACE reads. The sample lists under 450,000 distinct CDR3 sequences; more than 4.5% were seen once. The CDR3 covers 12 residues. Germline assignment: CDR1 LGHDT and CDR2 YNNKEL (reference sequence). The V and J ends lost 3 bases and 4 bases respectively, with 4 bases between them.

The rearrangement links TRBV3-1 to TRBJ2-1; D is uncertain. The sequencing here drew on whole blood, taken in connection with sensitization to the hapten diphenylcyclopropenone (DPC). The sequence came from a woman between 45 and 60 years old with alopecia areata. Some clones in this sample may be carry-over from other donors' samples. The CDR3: CASSHGYNEQFF. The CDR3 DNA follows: TGTGCCAGCAGCCATGGGTACAATGAGCAGTTCTTC.